The 3 T cell receptor beta chains in this list originate from one sample, sequenced in a study of CD8 T cells in ankylosing spondylitis. One entry per CDR3 protein, called by TCRdb with MiXCR from the 5' RACE reads. The profile covers 150,000 to 200,000 distinct CDR3 sequences, with over 10% appearing a single time and more than 9.5% taken by the ten largest. The sequencing input was blood, either unsorted or a sorted T cell fraction (not recorded which). The receptors originated from a female donor with ankylosing spondylitis or in good health (not recorded which).

This clonotype was recorded at least ten times. CDR3 protein: CASSSRRGTEAFF. CDR3 coding DNA: TGTGCCAGCAGCTCCCGGAGGGGTACTGAAGCTTTCTTT. The J gene is TRBJ1-1, the V gene TRBV7-3; tentative D call: TRBD1 (5 bases). CDR3 length equals 13 residues. V lost 4 bases to trimming and J lost 5 bases, with 11 bases between them. The germline gives CDR1 SGHTA, CDR2 FQGTGA.

As regards this clonotype: This may be a read error: a much more frequent sequence differs by one nucleotide. This chain joins TRBV7-2 and TRBJ2-1; no firm D call. The V end lost 0 bases, the J end lost 7 bases, and 7 bases lay between the germline ends. This CDR3 is 13 amino acids long. Germline V gene sequence: CDR1 SGHTA, CDR2 FQGNSA. For the CDR3, the DNA is TGTGCCAGCAGCTTAGCGAAGAAAAATGAGCAGTTCTTC. This sequence encodes CASSLAKKNEQFF. The whole variable domain, remainder taken from reference TRBV7-2 and TRBJ2-1, is GAGVSQSPSNKVTEKGKDVELRCDPISGHTALYWYRQSLGQGLEFLIYFQGNSAPDKSGLPSDRFSAERTGGSVSTLTIQRTQQEDSAVYLCASSLAKKNEQFFGPGTRLTVL.

The DNA for the CDR3 is TGCGCCAGCAGACTTCTGCTGAACACCGGGGAGCTGTTTTTT. Translation gives CASRLLLNTGELFF. The rearrangement uses TRBV5-1 and TRBJ2-2; no clear D gene. V gave up 5 bases and J gave up 1 base, with 9 bases separating them. The CDR3 runs 14 residues. Germline V lookup: CDR1 SGHRS, CDR2 YFSETQ.